This T cell receptor (beta chain) was recorded in a study of T cell repertoires in cytomegalovirus infection. About this clonotype: The antigen remains undetermined.

This CDR3 has 15 amino acids. The germline V gene has CDR1 SEHNR and CDR2 FQNEAQ (reference sequence). V was trimmed by 3 bases and J by 1 base, leaving 12 bases between them. Broader study findings: CMV carriers with the relevant HLA were identified by cumulative public TCR beta family frequency.

TCRdb itself ran the reads through MiXCR, one entry per CDR3 protein. The sample has about 740,000 distinct CDR3 sequences, 35% to 45% seen once. This chain links TRBV7-9 with TRBJ1-1; D is unclear. Sequencing was done on a sample of PBMCs. The clonotype originates from a human donor in good health (CMV status not recorded). Some clones in this sample may be carry-over from other donors' samples. The CDR3 DNA reads as TGTGCCAGCAGCTTTCCAGCGGGGAAGAACACTGAAGCTTTCTTT. It translates to CASSFPAGKNTEAFF.